These 10 T cell receptor beta chains were sequenced from one sample in a study of blood T cell repertoires in COVID-19. Method: immunoSEQ multiplex PCR; TCRdb's copy keeps in-frame clones and lacks some. Of some 62,000 clones listed, 86% are singletons. The specimen sequenced was peripheral blood. The receptors were sampled from a woman over 75 with acute or convalescent COVID-19.

The gene calls are TRBV19 and TRBJ2-7; unclear D gene. The CDR3 has 11 amino acids. V dropped 10 bases and J dropped 0 bases, with 7 bases sitting between them. The germline V gene has CDR1 LNHDA and CDR2 SQIVND (reference sequence). The CDR3: CATPSSYEQYF. DNA of the CDR3: TGTGCCACCCCATCCTCCTACGAGCAGTACTTC. The whole variable domain, remainder taken from reference TRBV19 and TRBJ2-7, is DGGITQSPKYLFRKEGQNVTLSCEQNLNHDAMYWYRQDPGQGLRLIYYSQIVNDFQKGDIAEGYSVSREKKESFPLTVTSAQKNPTAFYLCATPSSYEQYFGPGTRLTVT.

J is TRBJ1-6 and V is TRBV18; weak D call: TRBD1 (6 bases). The CDR3 has 16 residues. V was clipped by 3 bases and J by 9 bases, with 18 bases between them. Germline CDR1 KGHSH, CDR2 LQKENI. CDR3 region: CASSPQGQNKGSPLHF. The CDR3 DNA reads TGTGCCAGCTCACCTCAGGGGCAGAATAAAGGTTCACCCCTCCACTTT.

Only a few counts were recorded for this clone. The chain links TRBV30 to TRBJ1-1; D ambiguous. Trimming cost V 7 bases and J 0 bases, with 12 bases left between them. In germline, CDR1 is GTSNPN, CDR2 SVGIG (reference sequence). The length of the CDR3 is 13 residues. In DNA, the CDR3 is TGTGCCTTTAAGAAGGAGATGAACACTGAAGCTTTCTTT. It specifies CAFKKEMNTEAFF.

The chain is built from TRBV5-1 and TRBJ2-7; D gene uncertain. The germline gives CDR1 SGHRS, CDR2 YFSETQ. The length of the CDR3 is 12 residues. V lost 1 base and J 3 bases, leaving 5 bases between the germline ends. The CDR3 region has the DNA TGCGCCAGCAGCTTGAACAGCTACGAGCAGTACTTC. It is translated as CASSLNSYEQYF.

As DNA, the CDR3 is TGTGCCAGCAGTTTGTCGACAGGGGCCTACTATGGCTACACCTTC. Amino acid sequence: CASSLSTGAYYGYTF. The rearrangement joins TRBV27 to TRBJ1-2, with 8 nucleotides matching TRBD1. V gave up 3 bases and J gave up 3 bases; unmatched junction bases: 6. The germline V gene encodes CDR1 MNHEY and CDR2 SMNVEV (reference sequence). CDR3 size: 15 residues.

V is TRBV6-4 and J is TRBJ2-1, with 8 bases lining up with TRBD2. The CDR3 runs to 15 residues. Unmatched junction bases numbered 7, after V lost 0 bases and J lost 9 bases. Per germline, CDR1 MRHNA and CDR2 SNTAGT. The CDR3 region has the DNA TGTGCCAGCAGTGACTCGAAGCGGGAGAGCAGTGAGCAGTTCTTC. Its translation is CASSDSKRESSEQFF.

V is TRBV28 and J is TRBJ2-3; TRBD1 agrees at 7 bases. V lost 7 bases, J lost 2 bases, and 6 bases stayed unmatched. The CDR3 sequence is 14 residues long. Germline V gene lookup returns CDR1 MDHEN and CDR2 SYDVKM. CDR3 nucleotides: TGTGCCAGCACCCCGGGACAGATCACAGATACGCAGTATTTT. As protein: CASTPGQITDTQYF.

The chain combines TRBV19 with TRBJ1-1; D uncertain. Germline lookup yields CDR1 LNHDA and CDR2 SQIVND (reference sequence). Between the trimmed V and J ends, which lost 5 bases and 6 bases, there was a span of 16 bases. The CDR3 contains 14 residues. The CDR3 here is CASSPQARLAEAFF. The CDR3 DNA reads as TGTGCCAGTAGTCCCCAGGCCCGATTAGCTGAAGCTTTCTTT.

This chain links TRBV4-2 with TRBJ1-2, with 7 bases identical to TRBD1. The V and J ends lost 0 bases and 5 bases, in that order; junction bases with no gene match: 9. CDR3 length equals 16 residues. CDR1 LGHNA and CDR2 YNFKEQ come from the germline V gene. This CDR3 is CASSQESGQDSYGYTF. As DNA, the CDR3 is TGTGCCAGCAGCCAAGAGTCCGGACAGGACTCATATGGCTACACCTTC.

The chain carries TRBV27 and TRBJ2-5; D is unclear. V was clipped by 2 bases and J by 0 bases, with 4 bases between them. Germline V gives CDR1 MNHEY, CDR2 SMNVEV (reference sequence). The CDR3 runs 13 residues. As DNA, the CDR3 is TGTGCCAGCAGTTTAAGCTACCAAGAGACCCAGTACTTC. It specifies CASSLSYQETQYF.